This entry describes one TCR beta chain. This clonotype was recorded many times. Its antigen remains undetermined. No much larger clonotype is one base removed from it; base qualities were not supplied. The data were taken from a study of T cells in Graves' hyperthyroidism and ophthalmopathy (dated by TCRdb to between 2019 and 2020). Background for the entire study: Peripheral blood samples were taken at initial diagnosis, before any treatment was given. To identify distinguishing TCR V-J signatures, a discovery cohort of around 100 patients was used, comprising some 43 with Graves' ophthalmopathy and 55 to 65 with stable Graves' hyperthyroidism. Prospective prediction of ophthalmopathy was tested in an independent validation cohort consisting of 18 to 20 hyperthyroidism patients and 17 patients who later progressed to ophthalmopathy. The 85 to 100 discovery patients were randomly split 7:3 into training and test sets. Thyroid tissue and blood T-cell repertoires from several Graves' hyperthyroidism patients were also compared in the study. Following sampling, methimazole starting at 30 mg daily was given to hyperthyroidism patients, and high-dose intravenous methylprednisolone was given to ophthalmopathy patients. The paper describes TCR Vbeta CDR3 sequencing of about 140 peripheral blood samples, made up of roughly 40 ophthalmopathy patients, 70 to 75 hyperthyroidism patients and 17 progressor patients. Broad study findings and their caveats: In cross-validation, a model built on a 13 V-J signature told ophthalmopathy apart from stable hyperthyroidism with under 90% sensitivity and approximately 84% specificity, and in testing the same model reached 80%/75%. During validation, the model predicted progression to ophthalmopathy a median of around six months ahead of onset, with around 71% sensitivity and more than 72% specificity. Sample size was not statistically predetermined, and investigators were not blinded to group allocation. Most expanded thyroid clonotypes (frequency above 0.001) were also detected in blood, a finding suggesting that blood repertoires may reflect thyroid immune responses.

The TCR beta CDR3 regions were amplified from the RNA transcripts. The first round of RT-PCR for the TCR CDR3 was performed with the HTBI primer set and the Qiagen OneStep RT-PCR kit. The libraries were constructed in a second round of multiplex PCR and then size-selected and purified. The libraries were sequenced on an Illumina HiSeq2000 using paired-end 100 bp reads. From the authors' description of their analysis: Raw data were processed with SOAPnuke, discarding reads with adapters, uncalled bases, mean Phred below 15, or no exact constant-primer or identifier match. High-quality paired reads were merged with COPE v1.2.5, and unique nucleotide sequences were defined as clonotypes. MiTCR v1.1 was used to align clonotypes to the IMGT TRBV, TRBD and TRBJ reference segments. The analysis included only V-J combinations with a frequency above 0.0001, which together covered about 99% of the repertoires. The TCS score was defined as F50 (clonal expansion) divided by E x V (chaos), with BLOSUM62-based TCRdist calculated between CDR3 peptides within each V-J. Welch's t-statistics and random forest reduced fewer than 600 V-J features to under 15, which were used in a naive Bayes classifier (R e1071). The raw public data were reprocessed by TCRdb itself: fastp quality trimming at Q25, MiXCR clonotype calling, in-frame beta chains only. Rows matching on CDR3 protein sequence are summarized as one entry with the most common DNA and genes. For this entry, the V and J calls and clone size follow TCRdb and not the study's own pipeline. In this sample the table shows a few hundred thousand distinct CDR3 sequences, approximately 13% of which occur a single time. The ten largest clones represent 20% to 25% of the sample.

Hyperthyroidism patients were newly diagnosed, had a disease duration of under 2 months, and were aged 18 to 65 years. The study excluded patients with uncontrolled infections, other autoimmune diseases, pregnancy or lactation. Clinical symptoms, serum thyroxine and TRAb, thyroid ultrasound, and orbital computed tomography formed the basis for the diagnoses. For progressor patients, blood was drawn at the first diagnosis of hyperthyroidism, before any ophthalmopathy symptoms had appeared. Ficoll-Paque density gradient centrifugation was used to isolate PBMCs from around 10 ml of fresh peripheral blood. Patients classed as progressors first received a Graves' hyperthyroidism diagnosis and then went on to develop ophthalmopathy during follow-up. Trizol reagent was used to extract total RNA, and RNA quality was then checked on an Agilent 2100 Bioanalyzer. Source material: blood. The sequence derives from a man aged 25 to 40 with Graves' hyperthyroidism that later progressed to Graves' ophthalmopathy.

CDR3 sequence: CASSRAGWGRETQYF. The nucleotides read TGTGCCAGCAGCAGGGCGGGGTGGGGTCGGGAGACCCAGTACTTC. This receptor chain uses TRBV27 and TRBJ2-5, and perhaps TRBD2 as D gene, on 6 matching bases. CDR1 and CDR2 (MNHEY, SMNVEV) derive from the germline V gene (reference sequence). The CDR3 contains 15 residues, cysteine and phenylalanine counted. Only the CDR3 DNA stays, 45 bases, in frame from base 1. Trimming takes 6 bases from V and 5 bases from J, and the germline ends sit 19 bases apart.